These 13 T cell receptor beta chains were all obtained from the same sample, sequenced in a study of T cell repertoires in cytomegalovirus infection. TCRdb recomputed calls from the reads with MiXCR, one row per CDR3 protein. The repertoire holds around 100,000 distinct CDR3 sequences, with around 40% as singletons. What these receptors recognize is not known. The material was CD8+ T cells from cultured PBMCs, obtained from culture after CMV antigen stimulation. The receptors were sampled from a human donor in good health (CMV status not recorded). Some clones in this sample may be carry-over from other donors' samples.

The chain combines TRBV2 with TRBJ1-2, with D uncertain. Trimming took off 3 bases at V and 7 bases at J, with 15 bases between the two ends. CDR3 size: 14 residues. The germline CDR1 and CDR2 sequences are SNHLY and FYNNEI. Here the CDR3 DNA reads TGTGCCAGCAGTGAGGGCTCACGTCGAGGTGGCTACACCTTC. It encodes CASSEGSRRGGYTF.

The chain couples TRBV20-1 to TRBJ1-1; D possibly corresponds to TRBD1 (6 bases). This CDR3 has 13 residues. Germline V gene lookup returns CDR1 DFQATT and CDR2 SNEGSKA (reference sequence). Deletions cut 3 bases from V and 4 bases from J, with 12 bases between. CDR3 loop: CSARPEGGTEAFF. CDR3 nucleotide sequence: TGCAGTGCTAGGCCCGAGGGGGGCACTGAAGCTTTCTTT.

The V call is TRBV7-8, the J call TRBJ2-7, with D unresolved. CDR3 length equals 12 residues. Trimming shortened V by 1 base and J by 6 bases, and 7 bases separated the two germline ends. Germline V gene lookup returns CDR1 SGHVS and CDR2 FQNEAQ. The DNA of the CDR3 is TGTGCCAGCAGCTTAGGAGGAGCCGAGCAGTACTTC. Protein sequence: CASSLGGAEQYF.

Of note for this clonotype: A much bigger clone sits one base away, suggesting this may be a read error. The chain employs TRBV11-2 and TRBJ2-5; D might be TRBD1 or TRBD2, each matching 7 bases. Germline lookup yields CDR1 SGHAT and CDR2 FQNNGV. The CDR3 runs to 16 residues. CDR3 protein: CASSLYQGGAGEAQYF. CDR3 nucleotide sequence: TGTGCCAGCAGCTTATACCAGGGGGGGGCCGGAGAGGCCCAGTACTTC.

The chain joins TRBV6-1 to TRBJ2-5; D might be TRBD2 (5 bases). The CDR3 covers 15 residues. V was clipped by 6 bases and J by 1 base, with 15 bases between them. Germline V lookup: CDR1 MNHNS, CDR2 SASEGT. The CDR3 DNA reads TGTGCCAGCAGCCCTACTAGGGTCCCCCAAGAGACCCAGTACTTC. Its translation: CASSPTRVPQETQYF.

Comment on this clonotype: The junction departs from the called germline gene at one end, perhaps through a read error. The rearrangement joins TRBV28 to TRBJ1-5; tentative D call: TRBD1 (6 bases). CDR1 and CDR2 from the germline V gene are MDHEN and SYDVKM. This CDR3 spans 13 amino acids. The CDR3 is CASVPGENQPQHF. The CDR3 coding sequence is TGTGCCAGCGTACCAGGGGAGAATCAGCCTCAGCATTTT.

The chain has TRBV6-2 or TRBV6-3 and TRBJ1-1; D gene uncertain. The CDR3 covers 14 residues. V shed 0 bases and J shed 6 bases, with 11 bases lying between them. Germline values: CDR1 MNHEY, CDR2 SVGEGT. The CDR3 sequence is CASSYSNSLAEAFF. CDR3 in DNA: TGTGCCAGCAGTTACTCGAATTCCCTCGCTGAAGCTTTCTTT.

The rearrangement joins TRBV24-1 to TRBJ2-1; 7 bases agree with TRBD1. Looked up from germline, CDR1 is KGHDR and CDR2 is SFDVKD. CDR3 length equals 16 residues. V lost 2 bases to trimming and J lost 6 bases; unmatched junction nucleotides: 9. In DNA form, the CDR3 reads TGTGCCACCAGTGATTCTGCCCAGGGGGAATTCAATGAGCAGTTCTTC. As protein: CATSDSAQGEFNEQFF.

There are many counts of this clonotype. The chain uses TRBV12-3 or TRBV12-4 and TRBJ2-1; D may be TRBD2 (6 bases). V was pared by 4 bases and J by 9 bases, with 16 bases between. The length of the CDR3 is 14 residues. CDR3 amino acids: CASSSGLPRAEQFF. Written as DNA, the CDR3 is TGTGCCAGCAGTTCGGGACTCCCCAGGGCTGAGCAGTTCTTC.

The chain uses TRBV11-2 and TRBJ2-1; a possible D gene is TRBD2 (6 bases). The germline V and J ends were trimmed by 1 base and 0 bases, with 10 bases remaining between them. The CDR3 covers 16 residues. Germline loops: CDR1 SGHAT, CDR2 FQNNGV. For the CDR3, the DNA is TGTGCCAGCAGCTTAGTCGCGACTAGCTCCTACAATGAGCAGTTCTTC. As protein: CASSLVATSSYNEQFF.

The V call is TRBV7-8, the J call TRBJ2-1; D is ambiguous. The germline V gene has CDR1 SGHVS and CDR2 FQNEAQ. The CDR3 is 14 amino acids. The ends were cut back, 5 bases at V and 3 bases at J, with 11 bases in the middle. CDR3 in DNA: TGTGCCAGCAGCCTAGACCTCAACTACAATGAGCAGTTCTTC. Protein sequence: CASSLDLNYNEQFF.

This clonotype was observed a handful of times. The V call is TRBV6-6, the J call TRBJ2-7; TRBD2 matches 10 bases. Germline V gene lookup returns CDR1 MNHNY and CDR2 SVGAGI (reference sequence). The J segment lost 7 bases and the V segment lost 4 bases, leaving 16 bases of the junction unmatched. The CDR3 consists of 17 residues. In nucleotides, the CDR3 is TGTGCCAGCAGTTCCCGGGCGGGGAGCGGGGGGGCGAGGGAGCAGTACTTC. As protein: CASSSRAGSGGAREQYF.

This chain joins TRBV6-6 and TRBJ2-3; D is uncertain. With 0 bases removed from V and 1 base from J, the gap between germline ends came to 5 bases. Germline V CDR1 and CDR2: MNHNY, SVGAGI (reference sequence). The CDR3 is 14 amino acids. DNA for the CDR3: TGTGCCAGCAGTTACTCAGCAGGCACAGATACGCAGTATTTT. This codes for CASSYSAGTDTQYF.